The present T cell receptor (beta chain) was sequenced within a study of T-cell memory formation after mild COVID-19. With constant-segment primers, 5'RACE yielded cDNA libraries of TCR alpha and TCR beta that carried sample barcodes and UMIs. One entry per CDR3 protein, called by TCRdb with MiXCR from the 5' RACE reads. The table shows hundreds of thousands of distinct CDR3 sequences, with under 20% occurring only once. This clonotype was seen a handful of times. Trimming left V 6 bases short and J 0 bases short, with 18 bases between. This CDR3 has 17 residues. The sequencing sample was made of PBMCs or a T cell subset sorted from them (not recorded which). The TCR was taken from a man younger than 35 who had mild COVID-19 (a few samples of this study predate the infection). Cell type and time point are not known. This chain joins TRBV12-3 or TRBV12-4 and TRBJ1-5, with D possibly matching TRBD1 (5 bases). The CDR3 spells CASRGPTGHYSNQPQHF. Here the CDR3 DNA reads TGTGCCAGCAGGGGGCCAACGGGCCATTATAGCAATCAGCCCCAGCATTTT.